This paragraph reports one TCR beta chain. Per germline, CDR1 LGHNA and CDR2 YSLEER. The V gene end was trimmed by 4 bases and the J gene end by 0 bases; junction bases not matched to a gene: 10. The CDR3 sequence is 18 residues long. The sample belongs to a study of blood T cell repertoires in COVID-19. Overall study: Sources were T cells, B-cell-depleted T cells, or PBMCs; the material itself was cDNA or gDNA.

TCRdb's table, derived via immunoSEQ multiplex PCR, lists solely in-frame clones and lacks some. This table holds roughly 120,000 clones, just over 90% found once. The V call is TRBV4-3, the J call TRBJ2-3, with 10 positions matching TRBD2. Sequenced material: peripheral blood. This sequence was found in a human donor with active COVID-19. The donor label of this sample is uncertain. The CDR3 reads CASSPKRGGFSSTDTQYF. In DNA, the CDR3 is TGCGCCAGCAGCCCTAAGCGGGGGGGATTTAGTAGCACAGATACGCAGTATTTT.